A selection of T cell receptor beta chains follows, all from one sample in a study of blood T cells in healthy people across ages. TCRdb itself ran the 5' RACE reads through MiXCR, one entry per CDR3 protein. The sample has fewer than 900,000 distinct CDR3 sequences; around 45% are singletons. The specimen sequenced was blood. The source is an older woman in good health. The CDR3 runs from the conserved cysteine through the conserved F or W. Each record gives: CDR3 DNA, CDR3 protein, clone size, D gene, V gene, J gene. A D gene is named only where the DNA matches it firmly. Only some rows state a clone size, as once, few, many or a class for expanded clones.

CDR3nt: TGCAGCGGTGAACTAGCGGGAGGGCCTAATGAGCAGTTCTTC; CDR3aa: CSGELAGGPNEQFF; abundance: .; d_gene: TRBD2; v_gene: TRBV29-1; j_gene: TRBJ2-1
CDR3nt: TGTGCCAGCAGCAACAGGGGAGGGGAGACCCAGTACTTC; CDR3aa: CASSNRGGETQYF; abundance: .; d_gene: .; v_gene: TRBV7-7; j_gene: TRBJ2-5
CDR3nt: TGTGCCAGCAGAAGATTAGGACAGGGAGCCTACGAGCAGTACTTC; CDR3aa: CASRRLGQGAYEQYF; abundance: few; d_gene: TRBD1; v_gene: TRBV27; j_gene: TRBJ2-7
CDR3nt: TGCAGTGCTAGACTGGACAGGGGCAAAGATACGCAGTATTTT; CDR3aa: CSARLDRGKDTQYF; abundance: .; d_gene: TRBD1; v_gene: TRBV20-1; j_gene: TRBJ2-3
CDR3nt: TGTGCCAGCAGCTTACCCCAAAAGGGTCAGCCCCAGCATTTT; CDR3aa: CASSLPQKGQPQHF; abundance: .; d_gene: .; v_gene: TRBV7-2; j_gene: TRBJ1-5
CDR3nt: TGCAGTGCTATCCAGGGTAGCCAAGAGACCCAGTACTTC; CDR3aa: CSAIQGSQETQYF; abundance: few; d_gene: .; v_gene: TRBV20-1; j_gene: TRBJ2-5
CDR3nt: TGCGCCAGCAGCCAAGGCTACGGGGGGACTGAAGCTTTCTTT; CDR3aa: CASSQGYGGTEAFF; abundance: few; d_gene: .; v_gene: TRBV4-3; j_gene: TRBJ1-1
CDR3nt: TGTGCCAGCAGCTTAAGTTTCGGACCGAGCAATGAGCAGTTCTTC; CDR3aa: CASSLSFGPSNEQFF; abundance: .; d_gene: .; v_gene: TRBV11-2; j_gene: TRBJ2-1
CDR3nt: TGTGCCAGCAGCTTAAAGGGTGGGAGGCTTTCTTTTGTGGGTTACAATGAGCAGTTCTTC; CDR3aa: CASSLKGGRLSFVGYNEQFF; abundance: .; d_gene: .; v_gene: TRBV7-2; j_gene: TRBJ2-1
CDR3nt: TGTGCCAGCAGTACCGACGGGGAAAAACTGTTTTTT; CDR3aa: CASSTDGEKLFF; abundance: few; d_gene: .; v_gene: TRBV12-3/TRBV12-4; j_gene: TRBJ1-4
CDR3nt: TGTGCCAGCAGTTACGGACAGGGGGGGGACGGCTACACCTTC; CDR3aa: CASSYGQGGDGYTF; abundance: few; d_gene: TRBD1; v_gene: TRBV6-5; j_gene: TRBJ1-2
CDR3nt: TGCAGTGCTAGAGATAATGGTGCTACCTATGGCTACACCTTC; CDR3aa: CSARDNGATYGYTF; abundance: .; d_gene: .; v_gene: TRBV20-1; j_gene: TRBJ1-2
CDR3nt: TGTGCCAGCAGCTTTTCCGGGACTCAAGGTTTCGATACGCAGTATTTT; CDR3aa: CASSFSGTQGFDTQYF; abundance: few; d_gene: .; v_gene: TRBV7-2; j_gene: TRBJ2-3
CDR3nt: TGCAGCGGTGTTGGACCATACACAGATACGCAGTATTTT; CDR3aa: CSGVGPYTDTQYF; abundance: .; d_gene: .; v_gene: TRBV29-1; j_gene: TRBJ2-3
CDR3nt: TGTGCCAGCAGCAAAAGCCAGGGACAGAATGAAAAACTGTTTTTT; CDR3aa: CASSKSQGQNEKLFF; abundance: once; d_gene: TRBD1; v_gene: TRBV7-2; j_gene: TRBJ1-4
CDR3nt: TGCAGTGTCAGAGGGACTAGCGGGAGGGTTTCGTACAATGAGCAGTTCTTC; CDR3aa: CSVRGTSGRVSYNEQFF; abundance: .; d_gene: TRBD2; v_gene: TRBV20-1; j_gene: TRBJ2-1
CDR3nt: TGTGCCAGCAGTTTAATACGGGGGCAGTCCTATGGCTACACCTTC; CDR3aa: CASSLIRGQSYGYTF; abundance: few; d_gene: .; v_gene: TRBV12-3/TRBV12-4; j_gene: TRBJ1-2
CDR3nt: TGCAGTGCTAGAGCCCGCACAGTAGCCTACGAGCAGTACTTC; CDR3aa: CSARARTVAYEQYF; abundance: .; d_gene: .; v_gene: TRBV20-1; j_gene: TRBJ2-7
CDR3nt: TGTGCCAGCAGAGAAGAACCGGACAGTATAGAGACCCAGTACTTC; CDR3aa: CASREEPDSIETQYF; abundance: .; d_gene: .; v_gene: TRBV2; j_gene: TRBJ2-5
CDR3nt: TGTGCCAGCAGCTTAAATCCGGGACAGGGGTACGAGCAGTACTTC; CDR3aa: CASSLNPGQGYEQYF; abundance: few; d_gene: TRBD1; v_gene: TRBV7-2; j_gene: TRBJ2-7
CDR3nt: TGTGCCAGCAGCTTAGGGGTTCCAGATACGCAGTATTTT; CDR3aa: CASSLGVPDTQYF; abundance: .; d_gene: .; v_gene: TRBV7-2; j_gene: TRBJ2-3
CDR3nt: TGCAGTGCTCGATCCGGGAGGACTAGCGGGAACAGTGGCGAGCAGTACTTC; CDR3aa: CSARSGRTSGNSGEQYF; abundance: once; d_gene: TRBD2; v_gene: TRBV20-1; j_gene: TRBJ2-7
CDR3nt: TGCAGTGCCGCGGGACTACGAGGAAATGAAAAACTGTTTTTT; CDR3aa: CSAAGLRGNEKLFF; abundance: few; d_gene: .; v_gene: TRBV20-1; j_gene: TRBJ1-4
CDR3nt: TGTGCCAGCAGTTTGCAGGGGGATCGATATCAGCCCCAGCATTTT; CDR3aa: CASSLQGDRYQPQHF; abundance: few; d_gene: TRBD1; v_gene: TRBV2; j_gene: TRBJ1-5
CDR3nt: TGCGCCAGCAGCCAAGGAGACAGGACCTACAATGAGCAGTACTTC; CDR3aa: CASSQGDRTYNEQYF; abundance: once; d_gene: .; v_gene: TRBV4-3; j_gene: TRBJ2-7
CDR3nt: TGTGCCAGCAGGCCCCCCTGGCGGGGTAATGAGCAGTTCTTC; CDR3aa: CASRPPWRGNEQFF; abundance: .; d_gene: .; v_gene: TRBV28; j_gene: TRBJ2-1
CDR3nt: TGTACCAGCAGCCAAGGGGAAGGTGGGGGAAGGTCGGAAAAACTGTTTTTT; CDR3aa: CTSSQGEGGGRSEKLFF; abundance: .; d_gene: .; v_gene: TRBV3-1; j_gene: TRBJ1-4
CDR3nt: TGTGCCAGCAGGGAACAGGGGCCTGGGGCCAACGTCCTGACTTTC; CDR3aa: CASREQGPGANVLTF; abundance: few; d_gene: TRBD1; v_gene: TRBV28; j_gene: TRBJ2-6
CDR3nt: TGTGCCTGGAGCCTCGGGACTAGGGAGACCCAGTACTTC; CDR3aa: CAWSLGTRETQYF; abundance: few; d_gene: TRBD2; v_gene: TRBV30; j_gene: TRBJ2-5
CDR3nt: TGCGCCAGCAGCCGCGTTAACGGAGATACGCAGTATTTT; CDR3aa: CASSRVNGDTQYF; abundance: many; d_gene: .; v_gene: TRBV4-3; j_gene: TRBJ2-3
CDR3nt: TGTGCCAGCAGCGTAGCTCCGCTCCTCACGGATACGCAGTATTTT; CDR3aa: CASSVAPLLTDTQYF; abundance: .; d_gene: .; v_gene: TRBV9; j_gene: TRBJ2-3
CDR3nt: TGTGCCAGCAGTTATAGGCCCTATTCCTGGGGCACTGAAGCTTTCTTT; CDR3aa: CASSYRPYSWGTEAFF; abundance: .; d_gene: .; v_gene: TRBV6-5; j_gene: TRBJ1-1
CDR3nt: TGTGCCACCAGTGATTTGCCGGGGGCGGGCCCGGAGGAGCAGTTCTTC; CDR3aa: CATSDLPGAGPEEQFF; abundance: .; d_gene: .; v_gene: TRBV24-1; j_gene: TRBJ2-1
CDR3nt: TGTGCCAGCTCACCAGGGAGCCTAGCGGGGGAGCAGTTCTTC; CDR3aa: CASSPGSLAGEQFF; abundance: .; d_gene: TRBD2; v_gene: TRBV18; j_gene: TRBJ2-1
CDR3nt: TGTGCCTGGACCCCCGGGGGGAGAACAGATACGCAGTATTTT; CDR3aa: CAWTPGGRTDTQYF; abundance: .; d_gene: TRBD2; v_gene: TRBV30; j_gene: TRBJ2-3
CDR3nt: TGTGCCAGCAGTAAATCGGGTGGCTACACCTTC; CDR3aa: CASSKSGGYTF; abundance: .; d_gene: .; v_gene: TRBV9; j_gene: TRBJ1-2
CDR3nt: TGCGCCAGCAGCGTGACCGTATATGACAGGGATGGCAAAAACATTCAGTACTTC; CDR3aa: CASSVTVYDRDGKNIQYF; abundance: few; d_gene: TRBD1; v_gene: TRBV5-1; j_gene: TRBJ2-4
CDR3nt: TGTGCCAGCAGCCAAGAGGGCACAGCGAGGGGCTACACCTTC; CDR3aa: CASSQEGTARGYTF; abundance: .; d_gene: .; v_gene: TRBV3-1; j_gene: TRBJ1-2
CDR3nt: TGTGCCAGCAGCCGTGCAGGGACAGCCCGAGAGACCCAGTACTTC; CDR3aa: CASSRAGTARETQYF; abundance: .; d_gene: TRBD1; v_gene: TRBV6-6; j_gene: TRBJ2-5
CDR3nt: TGCAGTGCCCTAGCTGCAACAGATACGCAGTATTTT; CDR3aa: CSALAATDTQYF; abundance: .; d_gene: .; v_gene: TRBV20-1; j_gene: TRBJ2-3
CDR3nt: TGCAGCGTTGAAGATCTAGCGAGATACAATGAGCAGTTCTTC; CDR3aa: CSVEDLARYNEQFF; abundance: few; d_gene: .; v_gene: TRBV29-1; j_gene: TRBJ2-1
CDR3nt: TGTGCCAGCGGAACCGGGACGGCGGTCACCTTC; CDR3aa: CASGTGTAVTF; abundance: .; d_gene: .; v_gene: TRBV6-2/TRBV6-3; j_gene: TRBJ1-2
CDR3nt: TGTGCCAGCGGCGTAACGGGACAGGGGCGTCATGAGCAGTTCTTC; CDR3aa: CASGVTGQGRHEQFF; abundance: .; d_gene: TRBD1; v_gene: TRBV7-3; j_gene: TRBJ2-1
CDR3nt: TGTGCCAGCAGTTGGGCAGGAGGAAACGTTCAGTACTTC; CDR3aa: CASSWAGGNVQYF; abundance: .; d_gene: .; v_gene: TRBV13; j_gene: TRBJ2-4
CDR3nt: TGCGCCAGCAGCCGCTCCTCCTCTCGGCAGGGGGCACCGTCAGAGACCCAGTACTTC; CDR3aa: CASSRSSSRQGAPSETQYF; abundance: .; d_gene: TRBD1; v_gene: TRBV4-3; j_gene: TRBJ2-5
CDR3nt: TGTGCCAGCAGGTCCCCGGGAGCTTACGAGCAGTACTTC; CDR3aa: CASRSPGAYEQYF; abundance: .; d_gene: .; v_gene: TRBV6-5; j_gene: TRBJ2-7
CDR3nt: TGTGCCAGCAAGATACTAGCGGGGGGTAAAGAGACCCAGTACTTC; CDR3aa: CASKILAGGKETQYF; abundance: .; d_gene: TRBD2; v_gene: TRBV6-5; j_gene: TRBJ2-5
CDR3nt: TGTGCCAGCAGTTCGAGGGGTACCGAGGGCTACACCTTC; CDR3aa: CASSSRGTEGYTF; abundance: .; d_gene: .; v_gene: TRBV12-3/TRBV12-4; j_gene: TRBJ1-2
CDR3nt: TGTGCCAGCAGCTTCCCTAGCGGGAGGTACAATGAGCAGTTCTTC; CDR3aa: CASSFPSGRYNEQFF; abundance: .; d_gene: TRBD2; v_gene: TRBV7-2; j_gene: TRBJ2-1
CDR3nt: TGTGCCAGCTCGCCTACCGGGTACCGCACAGATACGCAGTATTTT; CDR3aa: CASSPTGYRTDTQYF; abundance: .; d_gene: .; v_gene: TRBV18; j_gene: TRBJ2-3
CDR3nt: TGCAGTGCTAGAGACCCACTAGCGGGAGGGGTCTACGAGCAGTACTTC; CDR3aa: CSARDPLAGGVYEQYF; abundance: few; d_gene: TRBD2; v_gene: TRBV20-1; j_gene: TRBJ2-7
CDR3nt: TGTGCCAGCGGGGTCGGGACAGGGGGCAATGGCTACACCTTC; CDR3aa: CASGVGTGGNGYTF; abundance: few; d_gene: TRBD1; v_gene: TRBV6-6; j_gene: TRBJ1-2
CDR3nt: TGCAGGGCTAGACCGGACCTCACAGATACGCAGTATTTT; CDR3aa: CRARPDLTDTQYF; abundance: .; d_gene: .; v_gene: TRBV20-1; j_gene: TRBJ2-3
CDR3nt: TGTGCCAGCAGTGAGGATAAGAACACCGGGGAGCTGTTTTTT; CDR3aa: CASSEDKNTGELFF; abundance: .; d_gene: .; v_gene: TRBV25-1; j_gene: TRBJ2-2
CDR3nt: TGTGCCACCAGCAGAATTAGACTAGCGGGAGCAGATACGCAGTATTTT; CDR3aa: CATSRIRLAGADTQYF; abundance: .; d_gene: TRBD2; v_gene: TRBV15; j_gene: TRBJ2-3
CDR3nt: TGTGCCAGCAGCGTAGAAGTGAGCTCCTACAATGAGCAGTTCTTC; CDR3aa: CASSVEVSSYNEQFF; abundance: few; d_gene: .; v_gene: TRBV9; j_gene: TRBJ2-1
CDR3nt: TGTGCCAGCAGCCAAGTGGGGTACACTGAAGCTTTCTTT; CDR3aa: CASSQVGYTEAFF; abundance: few; d_gene: .; v_gene: TRBV4-2; j_gene: TRBJ1-1
CDR3nt: TGTGCCAGCAGCTCCGGGACTAGCGGGACCATAGGCACAGATACGCAGTATTTT; CDR3aa: CASSSGTSGTIGTDTQYF; abundance: .; d_gene: TRBD2; v_gene: TRBV11-3; j_gene: TRBJ2-3
CDR3nt: TGTGCCAGCAGCGGAACCAAAGCGGGAGGAGCCTGGGTGCAGTATTTT; CDR3aa: CASSGTKAGGAWVQYF; abundance: .; d_gene: TRBD2; v_gene: TRBV9; j_gene: TRBJ2-3